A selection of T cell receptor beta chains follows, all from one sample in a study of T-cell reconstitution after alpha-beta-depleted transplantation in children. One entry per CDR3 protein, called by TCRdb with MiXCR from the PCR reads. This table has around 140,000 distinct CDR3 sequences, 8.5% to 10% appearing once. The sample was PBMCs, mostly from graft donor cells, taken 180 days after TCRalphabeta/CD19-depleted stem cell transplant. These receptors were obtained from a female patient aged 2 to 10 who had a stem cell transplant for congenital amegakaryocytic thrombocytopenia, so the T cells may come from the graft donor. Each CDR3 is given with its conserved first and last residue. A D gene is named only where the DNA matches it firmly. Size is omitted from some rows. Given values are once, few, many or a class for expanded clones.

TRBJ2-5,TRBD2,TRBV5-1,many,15,TGCGCCAGCAGCTTTATAGAAGCGGGGACGGAGACCCAGTACTTC,CASSFIEAGTETQYF
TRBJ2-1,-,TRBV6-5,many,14,TGTGCCAGCAGCTTGGCAAGGGGGTACAATGAGCAGTTCTTC,CASSLARGYNEQFF
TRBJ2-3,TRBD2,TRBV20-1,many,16,TGCAGTGCTGGAGGAGGCGGGAGTATCGGGGCAGATACGCAGTATTTT,CSAGGGGSIGADTQYF
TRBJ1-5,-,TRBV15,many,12,TGTGCCTTACCGTATAGCAATCAGCCCCAGCATTTT,CALPYSNQPQHF
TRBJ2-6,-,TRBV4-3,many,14,TGCGCCAGCAGCCAAGACATCGGGGCCAACGTCCTGACTTTC,CASSQDIGANVLTF
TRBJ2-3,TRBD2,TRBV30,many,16,TGTGCCTGGAGGGATCTAGCGGGAGATTGGACAGATACGCAGTATTTT,CAWRDLAGDWTDTQYF
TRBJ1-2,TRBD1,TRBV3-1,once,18,TGTGCCTGCAGCCGAAGCCCGGGACAGGGACCATGGCACTATGGCTACACCTTC,CACSRSPGQGPWHYGYTF
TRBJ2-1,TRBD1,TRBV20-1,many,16,TGCAGTGCTAATGGGGACGGACAGGGACGCTATAATGAGCAGTTCTTC,CSANGDGQGRYNEQFF
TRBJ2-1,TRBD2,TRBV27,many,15,TGTGCCCGAGGGACTAGCGGGAGATCTGGCAATGAGCAGTTCTTC,CARGTSGRSGNEQFF
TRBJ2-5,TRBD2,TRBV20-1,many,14,TGCAGTGCTAGGTGGCTAGCGGGAAGAGAGACCCAGTACTTC,CSARWLAGRETQYF
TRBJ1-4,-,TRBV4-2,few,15,TGTGCCAGCAGCCAAGATCCCAGGGGTCATGAAAAACTGTTTTTT,CASSQDPRGHEKLFF
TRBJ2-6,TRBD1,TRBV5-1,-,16,TGCGCCAGCAGGGTTAACCGGGACAGAGGGGCCAACGGCCTGACTTTC,CASRVNRDRGANGLTF
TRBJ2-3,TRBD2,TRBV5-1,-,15,TGCGCCAGCAGCTTCGGGACTATAAACACAGATACGCAGTATTTT,CASSFGTINTDTQYF
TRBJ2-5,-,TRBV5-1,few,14,TGCGCCAGCAGCTTGGTCACGGAGGGAGAGACCCAGTACTTC,CASSLVTEGETQYF
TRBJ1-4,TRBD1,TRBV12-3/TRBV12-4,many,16,TGTGCCAGCAGTCAGACCGGGACAGGGATTAATGAAAAACTGTTTTTT,CASSQTGTGINEKLFF
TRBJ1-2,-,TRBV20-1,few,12,TGCAGTGCTAGTAGACAACACTATGGCTACACCTTC,CSASRQHYGYTF
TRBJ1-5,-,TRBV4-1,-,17,TGCGCCAGCAGCCAAGATCCACCCACAGATAGCAATCAGCCCCAGCATTTT,CASSQDPPTDSNQPQHF
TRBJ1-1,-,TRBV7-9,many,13,TGTGCCAGCAAATCGAGACGGAACACTGAAGCTTTCTTT,CASKSRRNTEAFF
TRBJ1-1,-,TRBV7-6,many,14,TGTGCCAGCAGCTTATATGCCAAGACCGGTGAAGCTTTCTTT,CASSLYAKTGEAFF
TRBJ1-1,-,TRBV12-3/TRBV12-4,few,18,TGTGCCAGCGGTCCAAGAATCACAGGCCAATTAAGCATCGGAGCAGCTTTCTTT,CASGPRITGQLSIGAAFF